The 6 T cell receptor beta chains below come from one sample, sequenced in a study of regulatory and conventional T cells in RAG deficiency. The protocol was immunoSEQ multiplex PCR, while the TCRdb copy is restricted to in-frame clones and leaves out a portion. The profile covers under 15,000 clones, with less than 95% appearing a single time and 1.1% to 1.5% taken by the ten largest. Regulatory T cells were sorted from blood as CD4+ CD25-high CD127-low cells. In addition, the sample was reused for a study of regulatory T cells. From that report: The primer mix had 52 TRBV and 13 TRBJ primers.

The sample consisted of CD127- CD25+ CD4+ Tregs sorted from blood. The receptors shown here come from a human donor in good health.

This clone was observed a single time. The J gene is TRBJ2-1, the V gene TRBV5-8; 8 nucleotides align to TRBD1. CDR3 length: 16 residues. CDR1 is SGHTS and CDR2 is YDEGEE in the germline V gene. The trim removed 1 base at V and 1 base at J, leaving 4 bases unmatched. CDR3 region: CASSLWTGSSYNEQFF. As DNA, the CDR3 is TGTGCCAGCAGCTTGTGGACAGGGTCGTCCTACAATGAGCAGTTCTTC.

This chain connects TRBV10-3 to TRBJ2-5; TRBD1 aligns across 9 bases. CDR1 ENHRY and CDR2 SYGVKD come from the germline V gene. V lost 4 bases and J lost 4; bases outside the gene matches: 4. The CDR3 loop spans 14 amino acids. CDR3 residues: CAISGDRVLETQYF. Here the CDR3 DNA reads TGTGCCATCAGTGGGGACAGGGTCTTAGAGACCCAGTACTTC.

CDR3 sequence reads: CASSVGQGNQPQHF. In DNA form, the CDR3 reads TGTGCCAGCAGCGTAGGACAGGGCAATCAGCCCCAGCATTTT. The chain links TRBV9 to TRBJ1-5; D possibly corresponds to TRBD1 (6 bases). This CDR3 comprises 14 residues. V lost 0 bases and J 2 bases, leaving 6 bases between the germline ends. Germline-derived CDR1 and CDR2 are SGDLS and YYNGEE. Filled out from reference TRBV9 and TRBJ1-5, the complete variable domain reads DSGVTQTPKHLITATGQRVTLRCSPRSGDLSVYWYQQSLDQGLQFLIQYYNGEERAKGNILERFSAQQFPDLHSELNLSSLELGDSALYFCASSVGQGNQPQHFGDGTRLSIL.

The chain combines TRBV4-2 with TRBJ2-3; 11 nucleotides match TRBD2. V was clipped by 4 bases and J by 2 bases; unmatched bases: 8. The CDR3 runs to 17 residues. The germline CDR1 and CDR2 sequences are LGHNA and YNFKEQ. The CDR3 DNA follows: TGTGCCAGCAGCCGCGACGGGACTAGCGGATTCACAGATACGCAGTATTTT. Residues: CASSRDGTSGFTDTQYF.

V gene TRBV29-1 combines with J gene TRBJ2-2, with 7 positions matching TRBD2. The CDR3 is made up of 11 amino acids. CDR1 and CDR2 (germline): SQVTM, ANQGSEA. V shed 7 bases and J 6 bases; nucleotides not matched to a gene: 2. Here the CDR3 DNA reads TGCAGCGCGGGGAGGGCCGGGGAGCTGTTTTTT. It encodes CSAGRAGELFF.

This chain uses TRBV5-1 with TRBJ2-5; the D gene is possibly TRBD2 (7 bases). Germline assignment: CDR1 SGHRS and CDR2 YFSETQ. This CDR3 has 13 residues. V lost 6 bases and J lost 5, with 14 bases in between. CDR3 sequence (DNA): TGCGCCAGCAATCGGGGGGCCAGGGAGACCCAGTACTTC. As protein: CASNRGARETQYF.